The TCR beta chain described here comes from a study of PD-1 blockade in classical Hodgkin lymphoma. Overall study: Nivolumab 3 mg/kg was given intravenously every 2 weeks.

Patients all relapsed after autologous stem cell transplantation, and there was variation in brentuximab vedotin exposure. The best responses consisted of complete response, partial response or progressive disease. Profiling relied on immunoSEQ multiplex PCR, and the TCRdb table lists in-frame clones only, not all of them. The profile shows some 150,000 clones, 78% of them singletons. V lost 0 bases, J lost 0 bases, and 4 bases lay in between. CDR3 length: 14 amino acids. Germline CDR1 reads KGHSH; CDR2 reads LQKENI. The sequenced sample was peripheral blood mononuclear cells (PBMCs), obtained before the second cycle of nivolumab. The chain combines TRBV18 with TRBJ2-3; no reliable D call. This clonotype originated in a human donor with classical Hodgkin lymphoma. CDR3 sequence: CASSPPVSTDTQYF. The CDR3, as DNA: TGTGCCAGCTCACCACCGGTCAGCACAGATACGCAGTATTTT. Full variable domain (rest looked up from reference TRBV18 and TRBJ2-3): NAGVMQNPRHLVRRRGQEARLRCSPMKGHSHVYWYRQLPEEGLKFMVYLQKENIIDESGMPKERFSAEFPKEGPSILRIQQVVRGDSAAYFCASSPPVSTDTQYFGPGTRLTVL.